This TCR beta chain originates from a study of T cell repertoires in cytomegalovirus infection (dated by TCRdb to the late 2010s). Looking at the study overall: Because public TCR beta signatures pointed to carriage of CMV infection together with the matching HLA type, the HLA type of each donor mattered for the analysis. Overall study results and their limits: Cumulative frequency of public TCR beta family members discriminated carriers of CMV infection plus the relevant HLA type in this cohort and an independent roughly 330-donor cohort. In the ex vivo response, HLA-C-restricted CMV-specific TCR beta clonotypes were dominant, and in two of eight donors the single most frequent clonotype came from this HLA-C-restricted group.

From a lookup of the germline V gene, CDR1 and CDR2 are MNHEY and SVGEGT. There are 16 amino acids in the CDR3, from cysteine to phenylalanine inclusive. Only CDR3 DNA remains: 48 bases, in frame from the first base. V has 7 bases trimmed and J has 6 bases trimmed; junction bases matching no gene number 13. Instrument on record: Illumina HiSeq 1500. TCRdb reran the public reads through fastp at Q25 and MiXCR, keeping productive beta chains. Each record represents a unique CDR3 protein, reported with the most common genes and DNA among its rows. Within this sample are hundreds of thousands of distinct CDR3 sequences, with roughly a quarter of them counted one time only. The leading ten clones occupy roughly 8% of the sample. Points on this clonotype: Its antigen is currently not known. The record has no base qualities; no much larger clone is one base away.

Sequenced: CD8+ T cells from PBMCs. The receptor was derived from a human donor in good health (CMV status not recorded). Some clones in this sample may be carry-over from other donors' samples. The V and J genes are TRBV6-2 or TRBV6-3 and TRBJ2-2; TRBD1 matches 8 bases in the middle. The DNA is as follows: TGTGCCAGCATCTTGAAGGACAGGGTTACCTCCGGGGAGCTGTTTTTT. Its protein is CASILKDRVTSGELFF.